This TCR beta chain derives from a study of Ad26.COV2.S vaccination and SARS-CoV-2 variants. Whole-study context: The study gave Ad26.COV2.S intramuscularly, once or twice 56 days apart.

The treatment was: 19 received Ad26.COV2.S at low or high dose, single or two shots; 5 received placebo; per-sample allocation not given. After the first vaccine or placebo injection, samples were drawn on day 63. V was clipped by 0 bases and J by 3 bases, with 12 bases between them. Germline values: CDR1 LNHNV, CDR2 YYDKDF (reference sequence). The CDR3 consists of 16 residues. Clones were sequenced by immunoSEQ multiplex PCR, and TCRdb holds only the in-frame ones, with some missing. Of 440,000 or so clones listed, around 90% were seen once; the top ten hold less than 4.5%. The rearrangement uses TRBV15 and TRBJ1-5; D not resolved. This specimen was peripheral blood, taken in a trial of Ad26.COV2.S vaccine versus placebo. This clonotype originated in a person aged 18-60 years who received the Ad26.COV2.S COVID-19 vaccine or a placebo. This CDR3 is CATSRDLPPTNQPQHF. DNA of the CDR3: TGTGCCACCAGCAGAGACCTACCCCCGACCAATCAGCCCCAGCATTTT. Full variable domain (remainder filled in from reference TRBV15 and TRBJ1-5): DAMVIQNPRYQVTQFGKPVTLSCSQTLNHNVMYWYQQKSSQAPKLLFHYYDKDFNNEADTPDNFQSRRPNTSFCFLDIRSPGLGDTAMYLCATSRDLPPTNQPQHFGDGTRLSIL.